These T cell receptor beta chains were read from a single sample in a study of molecular identifiers for immune sequencing clone quantification. TCRdb ran MiXCR on the PCR reads and lists one entry per CDR3 protein. The table has 550,000 to 750,000 distinct CDR3 sequences, about 20% seen once; the top ten hold about 0.9%. The sample comprised naive CD8+ T cells from blood, with Jurkat cell RNA spiked in. The receptors stem from a human donor in good health. Some libraries in this study had Jurkat cell RNA spiked in. Both conserved end residues are part of each CDR3. Each record gives: J gene, V gene, D gene, clone size, CDR3 protein, CDR3 DNA. The D gene is left open where the match is weak. Clone size is stated in some rows and not others, as once, few, many or a class when expanded.

TRBJ1-5,TRBV5-3,-,-,CASSRYRTQYSNQPQHF,TGTGCCAGCAGCCGATACAGGACACAGTATAGCAATCAGCCCCAGCATTTT
TRBJ2-2,TRBV7-3,TRBD1,many,CASSTPDRGRTGELFF,TGTGCCAGCAGCACCCCGGACAGGGGTCGGACCGGGGAGCTGTTTTTT
TRBJ2-3,TRBV4-3,TRBD2,many,CASSMGLAGSLDTQYF,TGCGCCAGCAGCATGGGGCTAGCGGGGTCCCTAGATACGCAGTATTTT
TRBJ1-1,TRBV5-4,-,few,CASSLGTVGMDTEAFF,TGTGCCAGCAGCTTGGGGACGGTGGGAATGGACACTGAAGCTTTCTTT
TRBJ2-7,TRBV30,-,many,CAWDEGQGPSYEQYF,TGTGCCTGGGATGAGGGCCAGGGGCCCTCCTACGAGCAGTACTTC
TRBJ1-4,TRBV4-1,-,many,CASSTGQLDEKLFF,TGCGCCAGCAGTACAGGACAGTTAGATGAAAAACTGTTTTTT
TRBJ2-1,TRBV19,TRBD1,-,CASSEGQGINEQFF,TGTGCCAGTAGTGAAGGACAGGGTATTAATGAGCAGTTCTTC
TRBJ2-7,TRBV11-2,-,-,CASSLAGFRLTDEQYF,TGTGCCAGCAGCTTAGCCGGGTTCCGGCTAACCGACGAGCAGTACTTC
TRBJ2-5,TRBV27,-,-,CASSLSQGWQEAQYF,TGTGCCAGCAGTTTATCCCAGGGCTGGCAAGAGGCCCAGTACTTC
TRBJ2-5,TRBV10-2,-,many,CASSDGTQYF,TGCGCCAGCAGTGATGGGACCCAGTACTTC
TRBJ2-3,TRBV11-2,-,few,CASSRASTDTQYF,TGTGCCAGCAGCAGGGCTAGCACAGATACGCAGTATTTT
TRBJ2-3,TRBV7-9,-,many,CASSLVVGGRDTQYF,TGTGCCAGCAGCTTAGTCGTCGGGGGAAGAGATACGCAGTATTTT
TRBJ2-7,TRBV20-1,TRBD1,many,CSARGPGQGNEQYF,TGCAGTGCTAGAGGGCCGGGACAGGGCAACGAGCAGTACTTC
TRBJ2-7,TRBV7-9,-,-,CASSFPDRPYEQYF,TGTGCCAGCAGCTTCCCGGACAGACCCTACGAGCAGTACTTC
TRBJ2-7,TRBV4-1,-,-,CASSQVPGGLDEQYF,TGCGCCAGCAGCCAAGTCCCCGGGGGGCTCGACGAGCAGTACTTC
TRBJ1-1,TRBV4-1,TRBD1,many,CASSQAGTGGTEAFF,TGCGCCAGCAGCCAAGCAGGGACAGGGGGCACTGAAGCTTTCTTT